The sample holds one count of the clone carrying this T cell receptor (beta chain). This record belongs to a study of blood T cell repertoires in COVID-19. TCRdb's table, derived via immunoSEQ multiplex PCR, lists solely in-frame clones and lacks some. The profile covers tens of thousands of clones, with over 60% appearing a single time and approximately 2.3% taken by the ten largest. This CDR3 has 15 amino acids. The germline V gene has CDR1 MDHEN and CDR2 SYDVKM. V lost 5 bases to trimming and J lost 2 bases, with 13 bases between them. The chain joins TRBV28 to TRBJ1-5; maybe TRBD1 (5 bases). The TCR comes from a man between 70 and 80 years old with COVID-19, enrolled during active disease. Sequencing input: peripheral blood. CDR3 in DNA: TGTGCCAGCAGTCCCCACGGGGGGGGCAATCAGCCCCAGCATTTT. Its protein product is CASSPHGGGNQPQHF.